Given below is one T cell receptor (beta chain) in context. Its antigen is undetermined. Template was genomic DNA; TCR beta CDR3 amplified in two multiplex PCR rounds. First-round PCR, the initial amplification, used primers specific to each TRBV and TRBJ gene. Universal primers drove the second round of PCR amplification. TCRdb called the multiplex PCR reads again in MiXCR, with one record for every CDR3 protein. The sample holds approximately 8,200 distinct CDR3 sequences, roughly two thirds seen once. The data are from a study of prognosis after radiotherapy for stage I lung cancer. As for the study in general: A biologically effective dose of at least 100 Gy came via 3-5 SBRT fractions. Study results and caveats: Reports indicated that TRBV and TRBJ gene usage differed between patients with and without metastases, including differences in about nine V and a couple of J genes after SBRT. Patients developing distant metastases showed lower Shannon entropy after stereotactic body radiation therapy.

V lost 4 bases and J 1 base, leaving 13 bases between the germline ends. The germline V gene has CDR1 SGHTA and CDR2 FQGNSA. The CDR3 is made up of 15 amino acids. The rearrangement links TRBV7-2 to TRBJ1-1, with D maybe TRBD1 (6 bases). The sequencing here drew on PBMCs, taken before or after stereotactic body radiation therapy (not recorded which). The receptor was isolated from a donor over 45 with non-small cell lung cancer. The DNA for the CDR3 is TGTGCCAGCAGCTCGTACAGGGTAAAGAACACTGAAGCTTTCTTT. Translated, it gives CASSSYRVKNTEAFF.